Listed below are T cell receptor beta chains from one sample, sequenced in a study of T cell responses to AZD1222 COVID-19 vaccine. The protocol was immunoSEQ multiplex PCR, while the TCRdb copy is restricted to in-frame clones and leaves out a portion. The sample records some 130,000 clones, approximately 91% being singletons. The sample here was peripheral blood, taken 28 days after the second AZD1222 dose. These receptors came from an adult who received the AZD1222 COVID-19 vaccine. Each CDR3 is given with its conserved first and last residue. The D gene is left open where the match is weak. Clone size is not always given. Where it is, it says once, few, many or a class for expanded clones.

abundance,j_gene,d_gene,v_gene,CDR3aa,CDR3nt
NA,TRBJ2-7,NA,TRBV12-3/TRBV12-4,CASPLTGHYEQYF,TGTGCCAGTCCCCTAACAGGACACTACGAGCAGTACTTC
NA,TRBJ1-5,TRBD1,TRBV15,CATSPTRGTGERPQHF,TGTGCCACCAGCCCAACTCGCGGGACAGGGGAGAGGCCCCAGCATTTT
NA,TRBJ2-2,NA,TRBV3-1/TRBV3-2,CASSHRTGELFF,TGTGCCAGCAGTCACCGAACCGGGGAGCTGTTTTTT
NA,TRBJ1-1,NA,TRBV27,CASSFSRQKNTEAFF,TGTGCCAGCAGTTTTTCTAGACAGAAGAACACTGAAGCTTTCTTT
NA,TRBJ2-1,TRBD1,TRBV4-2,CASSQPGQGYNEQFF,TGTGCCAGCAGCCAACCGGGACAGGGATACAATGAGCAGTTCTTC
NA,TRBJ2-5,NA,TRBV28,CASSSAETQYF,TGTGCCAGCAGTTCAGCAGAGACCCAGTACTTC
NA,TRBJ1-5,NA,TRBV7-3,CASSFRGPSPNQPQHF,TGTGCCAGCAGTTTCCGTGGTCCGTCGCCCAATCAGCCCCAGCATTTT
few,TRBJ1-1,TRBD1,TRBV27,CASRRTGGGAEAFF,TGTGCCAGCCGGAGGACAGGGGGTGGCGCTGAAGCTTTCTTT
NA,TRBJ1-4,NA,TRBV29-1,CSVFTIHEKLFF,TGCAGCGTTTTTACGATCCATGAAAAACTGTTTTTT
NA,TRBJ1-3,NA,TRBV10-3,CAISAPGNTIYF,TGTGCCATCAGTGCCCCTGGAAACACCATATATTTT